These 7 T cell receptor beta chains originate from one sample sequenced in a study of blood T cell repertoires in COVID-19. Sequencing used immunoSEQ multiplex PCR; TCRdb keeps in-frame clones, though not all of them. Of roughly 50,000 clones listed, around nine tenths are singletons. The sample consisted of peripheral blood. The receptor source for this set is a man between 65 and 85 years old with acute or convalescent COVID-19.

This clone is a singleton in its sample. The chain recombines TRBV28 with TRBJ1-6; D remains ambiguous. There are 13 residues in the CDR3. V dropped 7 bases and J dropped 7 bases, with 11 bases sitting between them. Per the germline V gene, CDR1 is MDHEN and CDR2 is SYDVKM. The CDR3 is CASNGRVNSPLHF. The DNA of the CDR3 is TGTGCCAGCAACGGTCGGGTGAATTCACCCCTCCACTTT.

The chain uses TRBV7-9 and TRBJ1-4; D gene ambiguous. CDR3 length equals 12 residues. CDR1 SEHNR and CDR2 FQNEAQ come from the germline V gene (reference sequence). The ends were cut back, 11 bases at V and 0 bases at J, with 7 bases in the middle. The CDR3 nucleotides are TGTGCCGAGGAGTCAACTAATGAAAAACTGTTTTTT. Translated: CAEESTNEKLFF.

The V gene is TRBV6-1, the J gene TRBJ1-1, with 12 bases that match TRBD1. CDR3 length: 15 amino acids. Trimming removed 3 bases from V and 6 bases from J; junction bases left unmatched: 5. Germline CDR1 reads MNHNS; CDR2 reads SASEGT. The CDR3 DNA sequence: TGTGCCAGCAGTGATAGGGGACAGGGGGCTTCTGAAGCTTTCTTT. Its translation is CASSDRGQGASEAFF.

The CDR3 coding sequence is TGTGCCAGCTCACCACCGAACAGAAACTATGGCTACACCTTC. Its protein is CASSPPNRNYGYTF. The chain employs TRBV18 and TRBJ1-2; unclear D gene. The V and J ends lost 0 bases and 2 bases respectively, with 7 bases between them. CDR3 length: 14 amino acids. Germline-derived CDR1 and CDR2 are KGHSH and LQKENI.

The CDR3 DNA reads TGTGCCAGCAGCCGAACTAGCGGGGGGCCGTACTTC. This translates into CASSRTSGGPYF. The chain uses TRBV6-2 or TRBV6-3 and TRBJ2-5; 12 nucleotides align to TRBD2. V shed 6 bases and J 13 bases; nucleotides not matched to a gene: 6. The CDR3 contains 12 residues. Looked up from germline, CDR1 is MNHEY and CDR2 is SVGEGT.

This clone was observed once. The V and J genes are TRBV27 and TRBJ1-2, with D perhaps TRBD1 (6 bases). Trimming took off 5 bases at V and 4 bases at J, with 17 bases between the two ends. Germline CDR1 MNHEY, CDR2 SMNVEV (reference sequence). This CDR3 has 15 residues. CDR3 protein: CASSTPAQGVYGYTF. DNA of the CDR3: TGTGCCAGCAGTACGCCGGCACAGGGAGTCTATGGCTACACCTTC.

The rearrangement uses TRBV19 and TRBJ1-5, with TRBD1 identical over 8 bases. Germline values: CDR1 LNHDA, CDR2 SQIVND (reference sequence). CDR3 length: 15 amino acids. After removal of 6 bases from V and 2 bases from J, the junction contained 6 bases not matched to a gene. The DNA of the CDR3 is TGTGCCAGTAGGGACCAGGGGGCTCGCAATCAGCCCCAGCATTTT. It codes for CASRDQGARNQPQHF.